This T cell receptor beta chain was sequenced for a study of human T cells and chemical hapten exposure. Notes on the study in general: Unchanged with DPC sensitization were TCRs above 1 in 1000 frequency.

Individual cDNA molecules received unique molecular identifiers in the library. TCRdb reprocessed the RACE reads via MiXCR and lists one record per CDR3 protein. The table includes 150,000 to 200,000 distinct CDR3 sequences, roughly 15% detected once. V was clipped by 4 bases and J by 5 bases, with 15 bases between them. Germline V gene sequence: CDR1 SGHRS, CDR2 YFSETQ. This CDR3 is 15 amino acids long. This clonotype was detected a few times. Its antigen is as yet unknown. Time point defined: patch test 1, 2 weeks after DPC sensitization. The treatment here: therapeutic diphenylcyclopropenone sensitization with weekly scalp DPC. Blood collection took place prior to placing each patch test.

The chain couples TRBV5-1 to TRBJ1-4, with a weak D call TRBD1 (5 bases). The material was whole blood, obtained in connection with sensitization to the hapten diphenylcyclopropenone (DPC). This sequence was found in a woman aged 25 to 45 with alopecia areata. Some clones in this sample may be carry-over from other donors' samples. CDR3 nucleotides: TGCGCCAGCAGCCCCATCGGGGGGATAAATGAAAAACTGTTTTTT. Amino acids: CASSPIGGINEKLFF. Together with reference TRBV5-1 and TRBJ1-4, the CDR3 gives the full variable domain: KAGVTQTPRYLIKTRGQQVTLSCSPISGHRSVSWYQQTPGQGLQFLFEYFSETQRNKGNFPGRFSGRQFSNSRSEMNVSTLELGDSALYLCASSPIGGINEKLFFGSGTQLSVL.